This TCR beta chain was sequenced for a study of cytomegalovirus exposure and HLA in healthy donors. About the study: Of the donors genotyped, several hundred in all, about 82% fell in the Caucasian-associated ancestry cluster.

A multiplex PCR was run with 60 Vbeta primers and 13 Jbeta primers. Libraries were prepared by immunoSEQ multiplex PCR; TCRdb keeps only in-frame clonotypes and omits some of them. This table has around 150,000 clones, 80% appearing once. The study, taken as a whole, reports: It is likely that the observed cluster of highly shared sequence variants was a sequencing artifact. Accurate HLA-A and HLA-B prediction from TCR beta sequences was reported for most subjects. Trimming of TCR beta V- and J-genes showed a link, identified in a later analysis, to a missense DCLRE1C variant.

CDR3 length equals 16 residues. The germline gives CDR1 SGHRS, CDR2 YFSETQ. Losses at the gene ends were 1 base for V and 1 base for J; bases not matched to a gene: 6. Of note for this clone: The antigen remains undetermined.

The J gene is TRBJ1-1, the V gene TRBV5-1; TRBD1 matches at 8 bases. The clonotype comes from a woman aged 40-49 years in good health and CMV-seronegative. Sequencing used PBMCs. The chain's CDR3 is CASSLMAGGKNTEAFF. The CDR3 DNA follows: TGCGCCAGCAGCTTGATGGCAGGGGGCAAGAACACTGAAGCTTTCTTT.